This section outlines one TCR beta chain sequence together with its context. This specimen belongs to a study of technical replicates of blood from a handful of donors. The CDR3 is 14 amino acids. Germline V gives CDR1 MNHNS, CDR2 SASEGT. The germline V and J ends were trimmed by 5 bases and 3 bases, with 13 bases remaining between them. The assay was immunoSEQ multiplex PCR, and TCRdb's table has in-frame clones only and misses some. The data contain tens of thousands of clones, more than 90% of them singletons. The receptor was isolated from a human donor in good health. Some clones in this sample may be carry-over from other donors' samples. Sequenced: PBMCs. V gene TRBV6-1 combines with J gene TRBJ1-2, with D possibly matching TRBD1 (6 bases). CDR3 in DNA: TGTGCCAGCAGTTCACAGGGAGCCGACTATGGCTACACCTTC. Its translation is CASSSQGADYGYTF.